These 21 T cell receptor beta chains originate from one sample sequenced in a study of T cell changes during pregnancy in multiple sclerosis. Method: immunoSEQ multiplex PCR; TCRdb's copy keeps in-frame clones and lacks some. The table shows roughly 80,000 clones, with about 93% occurring only once. The input for sequencing was peripheral blood, taken after pregnancy. Receptors were obtained from a female donor in good health, enrolled as a control in a pregnancy study.

The CDR3 sequence is CASSAGLAAHEQYF. The DNA for the CDR3 is TGTGCCAGCAGCGCCGGACTAGCGGCCCACGAGCAGTACTTC. The genes are TRBV5-4 and TRBJ2-5, with 10 nucleotides matching TRBD2. The tail of the sequence fits TRBJ2-7 better, so the J call may be wrong. This CDR3 comprises 14 residues. Germline values: CDR1 SGHNT, CDR2 YYREEE (reference sequence).

The chain recombines TRBV5-1 with TRBJ2-5; maybe TRBD2 (6 bases). The CDR3 covers 17 residues. CDR1 and CDR2 from the germline V gene are SGHRS and YFSETQ. V was clipped by 0 bases and J by 3 bases, with 18 bases between them. CDR3 sequence (DNA): TGCGCCAGCAGCTTGGCAAACCCCCGGGGACTTAAAGAGACCCAGTACTTC. Amino acid sequence: CASSLANPRGLKETQYF.

The chain combines TRBV7-6 with TRBJ2-1; 11 bases match TRBD2. This CDR3 has 15 residues. Germline assignment: CDR1 SGHVS and CDR2 FNYEAQ. Trimming removed 4 bases from V and 4 bases from J; junction bases left unmatched: 3. Here the CDR3 reads CASSSGTSGYNEQFF. As DNA, the CDR3 is TGTGCCAGCAGCTCCGGGACTAGCGGATACAATGAGCAGTTCTTC.

The rearrangement joins TRBV7-3 to TRBJ2-2; the match to TRBD2 covers 12 bases. With V trimmed by 5 bases and J by 6 bases, 7 bases remained unmatched. The CDR3 is 16 residues long. Germline CDR1 and CDR2: SGHTA and FQGTGA. CDR3 loop: CASSPLAGGTAGELFF. In DNA, the CDR3 is TGTGCCAGCAGCCCCCTAGCGGGGGGGACTGCCGGGGAGCTGTTTTTT.

The chain employs TRBV10-1 and TRBJ1-5; 12 bases are a match to TRBD1. The V gene's germline CDR1 is WNHNN and CDR2 SYGVQD (reference sequence). There are 16 residues in the CDR3. V shed 9 bases and J 5 bases; nucleotides not matched to a gene: 11. The CDR3 DNA is TGCGCCAGTAAACCGGGACAGGGGGCGAGGGATCAGCCCCAGCATTTT. Translating it yields CASKPGQGARDQPQHF.

CDR3 sequence reads: CASSDRGNTEAFF. The CDR3 region has the DNA TGCGCCAGCTCCGACCGGGGAAACACTGAAGCTTTCTTT. The chain links TRBV10-1 to TRBJ1-1, with D hard to call. Germline CDR1 and CDR2: WNHNN and SYGVQD (reference sequence). With 8 bases removed from V and 2 bases from J, the gap between germline ends came to 12 bases. The CDR3 has 13 amino acids.

The chain recombines TRBV18 with TRBJ1-6; the match to TRBD1 covers 8 bases. V was clipped by 3 bases and J by 9 bases; unmatched bases: 10. The germline gives CDR1 KGHSH, CDR2 LQKENI. This CDR3 comprises 16 residues. In DNA, the CDR3 is TGTGCCAGCTCACCCGGACAGGGCGGTGGGTTTTCACCCCTCCACTTT. It is translated as CASSPGQGGGFSPLHF. Based on the CDR3 plus reference TRBV18 and TRBJ1-6, the full variable domain is NAGVMQNPRHLVRRRGQEARLRCSPMKGHSHVYWYRQLPEEGLKFMVYLQKENIIDESGMPKERFSAEFPKEGPSILRIQQVVRGDSAAYFCASSPGQGGGFSPLHFGNGTRLTVT.

The chain links TRBV6-5 to TRBJ2-5; tentative D call: TRBD1 (6 bases). This CDR3 comprises 12 residues. Germline CDR1 MNHEY, CDR2 SVGAGI. Trimming took off 2 bases at V and 8 bases at J, with 9 bases between the two ends. CDR3 in amino acids: CASSYGGGTQYF. In DNA form, the CDR3 reads TGTGCCAGCAGTTACGGGGGCGGAACCCAGTACTTC.

This chain connects TRBV7-2 to TRBJ2-7, with 12 bases fitting TRBD2. The CDR3 consists of 17 residues. Germline loops: CDR1 SGHTA, CDR2 FQGNSA. Losses at the gene ends were 1 base for V and 2 bases for J; bases not matched to a gene: 6. CDR3 nucleotide sequence: TGTGCCAGCAGCTTAGGTCTAGCGGGAGGGGGCGCCTACGAGCAGTACTTC. This sequence encodes CASSLGLAGGGAYEQYF.

The chain carries TRBV5-3 and TRBJ1-5, with a possible D match to TRBD1 (6 bases). TRBV5-3 has ORF status, its function being uncertain. The V and J ends lost 9 bases and 2 bases respectively, with 15 bases between them. This CDR3 contains 14 residues. The DNA for the CDR3 is TGTGCCACCCTGGACAGCCCAGGCAATCAGCCCCAGCATTTT. Residues: CATLDSPGNQPQHF.

CDR3 DNA: TGTGCCAGTAGCCGTATGTGGGGGGTTAATCAGCCCCAGCATTTT. Residues: CASSRMWGVNQPQHF. The chain joins TRBV19 to TRBJ1-5; tentatively, D is TRBD1 (5 bases). The CDR3 totals 15 residues. The germline V gene has CDR1 LNHDA and CDR2 SQIVND (reference sequence). The germline V and J ends were trimmed by 6 bases and 4 bases, with 16 bases remaining between them.

The genes are TRBV7-6 and TRBJ2-2, with D possibly matching TRBD1 (5 bases). Germline CDR1 reads SGHVS; CDR2 reads FNYEAQ. Trimming left V 4 bases short and J 0 bases short, with 15 bases between. The CDR3 contains 17 residues. CDR3 in amino acids: CASSSKPGRANTGELFF. For the CDR3, the DNA is TGTGCCAGCAGCTCAAAACCGGGCAGGGCGAACACCGGGGAGCTGTTTTTT. Together with reference TRBV7-6 and TRBJ2-2, the CDR3 gives the full variable domain: GAGVSQSPRYKVTKRGQDVALRCDPISGHVSLYWYRQALGQGPEFLTYFNYEAQQDKSGLPNDRFSAERPEGSISTLTIQRTEQRDSAMYRCASSSKPGRANTGELFFGEGSRLTVL.

This rearrangement joins TRBV5-4 to TRBJ1-1; D is undetermined. V dropped 3 bases and J dropped 0 bases, with 9 bases sitting between them. CDR3 size: 14 residues. Germline assignment: CDR1 SGHNT and CDR2 YYREEE (reference sequence). This chain's CDR3 is CASSSTGMNTEAFF. CDR3 nucleotide sequence: TGTGCCAGCAGCTCGACGGGGATGAACACTGAAGCTTTCTTT.

The chain employs TRBV7-9 and TRBJ2-5; D is possibly TRBD1 (5 bases). CDR3 size: 15 residues. Trimming pared 6 bases from V and 3 bases from J, leaving 17 bases between. From germline, CDR1 is SEHNR and CDR2 FQNEAQ (reference sequence). This CDR3 reads CASSTETDRKETQYF. DNA for the CDR3: TGTGCCAGCAGTACCGAGACAGACCGTAAAGAGACCCAGTACTTC.

This chain connects TRBV6-1 to TRBJ1-5, with TRBD1 identical over 8 bases. The CDR3 spans 16 residues. Losses at the gene ends were 0 bases for V and 7 bases for J; bases not matched to a gene: 8. Germline V lookup: CDR1 MNHNS, CDR2 SASEGT. CDR3 DNA sequence: TGTGCCAGCAGTGAAGCGGCAGGGGGCGTAGGACAGCCCCAGCATTTT. It is translated as CASSEAAGGVGQPQHF.

This chain uses TRBV6-5 with TRBJ2-5; D is unclear. The CDR3 spans 14 residues. Germline CDR1 is MNHEY and CDR2 is SVGAGI. V was pared by 3 bases and J by 2 bases, with 10 bases between. The CDR3 reads CASSYVRDQETQYF. DNA for the CDR3: TGTGCCAGCAGTTATGTTCGAGATCAAGAGACCCAGTACTTC.

The chain links TRBV7-6 to TRBJ2-7; 8 bases map to TRBD1. V was pared by 5 bases and J by 5 bases, with 8 bases of the junction left unmatched. CDR3 length: 14 residues. From germline, CDR1 is SGHVS and CDR2 FNYEAQ. DNA of the CDR3: TGTGCCAGCAGCCCAGGACAGGGATGGGACGAGCAGTACTTC. Its translation is CASSPGQGWDEQYF.

The chain joins TRBV20-1 to TRBJ2-5; no clear D gene. The CDR3 covers 11 residues. Trimming left V 1 base short and J 7 bases short, with 7 bases between. In germline, CDR1 is DFQATT, CDR2 SNEGSKA (reference sequence). The CDR3 loop reads CSARGPGTQYF. The CDR3 DNA reads as TGCAGTGCTAGAGGACCAGGGACCCAGTACTTC.

V usage is TRBV9 and J usage is TRBJ1-1; perhaps TRBD1 as D (5 bases). From germline, CDR1 is SGDLS and CDR2 YYNGEE. This CDR3 is 13 amino acids long. The V and J ends lost 3 bases and 2 bases respectively, with 8 bases between them. CDR3 DNA sequence: TGTGCCAGCAGCGCCCAGGGTAACACTGAAGCTTTCTTT. Translating gives CASSAQGNTEAFF.

The chain joins TRBV2 to TRBJ2-2; a possible D gene is TRBD1 (5 bases). V lost 11 bases to trimming and J lost 0 bases, with 10 bases between them. The CDR3 spans 13 residues. CDR1 and CDR2 from the germline V gene are SNHLY and FYNNEI. The CDR3 region has the DNA TGTGCCGTCAGGGATTCGAACACCGGGGAGCTGTTTTTT. It translates to CAVRDSNTGELFF.

The CDR3 DNA sequence: TGTGCCAGCAGCCAGGGGCGGCAGGGGGCTACTAATGAAAAACTGTTTTTT. Its protein product is CASSQGRQGATNEKLFF. This rearrangement joins TRBV9 to TRBJ1-4; 8 bases align to TRBD1. The germline CDR1 and CDR2 sequences are SGDLS and YYNGEE. J was trimmed by 2 bases and V by 4 bases; bases with no gene match: 10. The CDR3 runs to 17 residues.